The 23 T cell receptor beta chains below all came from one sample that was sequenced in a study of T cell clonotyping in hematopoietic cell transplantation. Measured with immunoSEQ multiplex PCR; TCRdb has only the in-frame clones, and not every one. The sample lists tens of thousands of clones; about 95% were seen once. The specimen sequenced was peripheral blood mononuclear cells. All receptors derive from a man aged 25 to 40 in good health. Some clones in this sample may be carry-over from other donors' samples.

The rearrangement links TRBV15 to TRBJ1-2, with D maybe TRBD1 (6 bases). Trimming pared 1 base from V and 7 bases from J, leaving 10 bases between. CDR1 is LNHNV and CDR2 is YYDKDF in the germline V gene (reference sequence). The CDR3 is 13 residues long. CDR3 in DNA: TGTGCCACCAGCAGAGGGGGCAGGGGTGGCTACACCTTC. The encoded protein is CATSRGGRGGYTF.

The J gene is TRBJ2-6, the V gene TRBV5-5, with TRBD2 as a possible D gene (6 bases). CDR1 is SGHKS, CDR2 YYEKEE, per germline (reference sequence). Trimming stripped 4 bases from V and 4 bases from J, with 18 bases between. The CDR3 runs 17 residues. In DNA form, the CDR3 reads TGTGCCAGCAGCCCTCAGGGTGGAGGGTCCGGGGCCAACGTCCTGACTTTC. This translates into CASSPQGGGSGANVLTF.

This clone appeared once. CDR3 sequence: CASSPDGVSNQPQHF. In DNA form, the CDR3 reads TGTGCCAGCAGCCCCGACGGCGTAAGCAATCAGCCCCAGCATTTT. The V and J genes are TRBV7-9 and TRBJ1-5; D is ambiguous. The ends were cut back, 5 bases at V and 1 base at J, with 12 bases in the middle. The germline V gene has CDR1 SEHNR and CDR2 FQNEAQ (reference sequence). This CDR3 is 15 amino acids long.

CDR3 region: CASSIDVASSNYGYTF. CDR3 nucleotide sequence: TGTGCCAGTAGTATTGACGTGGCCAGTTCTAACTATGGCTACACCTTC. V and J are TRBV19 and TRBJ1-2, with unresolved D. Germline V gene data show CDR1 as LNHDA and CDR2 as SQIVND (reference sequence). This CDR3 spans 16 amino acids. V was shortened by 3 bases and J by 0 bases, with 14 bases between the two germline ends.

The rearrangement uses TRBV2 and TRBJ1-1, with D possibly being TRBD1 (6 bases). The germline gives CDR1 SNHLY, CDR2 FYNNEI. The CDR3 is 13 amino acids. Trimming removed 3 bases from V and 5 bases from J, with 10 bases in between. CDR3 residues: CASSEGASTEAFF. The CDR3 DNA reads TGTGCCAGCAGTGAGGGGGCAAGTACTGAAGCTTTCTTT. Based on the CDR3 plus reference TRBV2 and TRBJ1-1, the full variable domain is EPEVTQTPSHQVTQMGQEVILRCVPISNHLYFYWYRQILGQKVEFLVSFYNNEISEKSEIFDDQFSVERPDGSNFTLKIRSTKLEDSAMYFCASSEGASTEAFFGQGTRLTVV.

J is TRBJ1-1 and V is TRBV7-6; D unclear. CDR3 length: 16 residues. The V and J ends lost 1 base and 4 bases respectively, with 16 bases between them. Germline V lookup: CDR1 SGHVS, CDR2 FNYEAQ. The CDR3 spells CASSLGSSLAGTEAFF. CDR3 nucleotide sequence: TGTGCCAGCAGCTTAGGATCGAGTCTAGCGGGCACTGAAGCTTTCTTT.

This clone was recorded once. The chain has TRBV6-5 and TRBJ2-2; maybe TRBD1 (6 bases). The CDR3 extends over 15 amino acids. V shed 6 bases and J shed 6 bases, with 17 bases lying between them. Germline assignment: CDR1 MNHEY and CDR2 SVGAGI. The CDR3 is CASSTQGNRAGELFF. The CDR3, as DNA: TGTGCCAGCAGCACACAGGGTAATCGGGCCGGGGAGCTGTTTTTT.

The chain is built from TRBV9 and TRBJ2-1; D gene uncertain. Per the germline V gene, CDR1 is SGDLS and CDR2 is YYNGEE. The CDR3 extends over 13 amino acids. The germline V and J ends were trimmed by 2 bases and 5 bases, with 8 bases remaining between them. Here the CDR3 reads CASSVTQHNEQFF. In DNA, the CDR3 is TGTGCCAGCAGCGTCACGCAGCACAATGAGCAGTTCTTC.

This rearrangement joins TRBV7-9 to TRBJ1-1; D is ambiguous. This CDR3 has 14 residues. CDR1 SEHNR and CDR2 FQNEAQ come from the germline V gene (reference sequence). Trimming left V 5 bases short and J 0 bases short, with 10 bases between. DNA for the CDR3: TGTGCCAGCAGCCCGGGGATACTGAACACTGAAGCTTTCTTT. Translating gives CASSPGILNTEAFF.

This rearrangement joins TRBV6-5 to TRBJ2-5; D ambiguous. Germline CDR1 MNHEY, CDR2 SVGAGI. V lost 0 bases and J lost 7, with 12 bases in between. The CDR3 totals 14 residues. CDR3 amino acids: CASSYSFPSGTQYF. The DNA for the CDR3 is TGTGCCAGCAGTTACTCGTTTCCTTCGGGGACCCAGTACTTC.

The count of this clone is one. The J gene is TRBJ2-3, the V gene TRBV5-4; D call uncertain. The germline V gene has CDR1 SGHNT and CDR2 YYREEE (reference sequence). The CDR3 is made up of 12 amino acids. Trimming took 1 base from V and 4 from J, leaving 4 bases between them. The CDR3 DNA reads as TGTGCCAGCAGCTTGCCCCCAGATACGCAGTATTTT. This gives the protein CASSLPPDTQYF.

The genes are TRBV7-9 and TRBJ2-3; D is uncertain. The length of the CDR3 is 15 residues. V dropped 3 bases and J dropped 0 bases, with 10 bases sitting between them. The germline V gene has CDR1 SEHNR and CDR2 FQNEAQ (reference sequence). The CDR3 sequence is CASSFSGSSTDTQYF. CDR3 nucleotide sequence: TGTGCCAGCAGCTTCAGTGGCTCTAGCACAGATACGCAGTATTTT. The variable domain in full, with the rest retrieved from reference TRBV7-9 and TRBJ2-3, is DTGVSQNPRHKITKRGQNVTFRCDPISEHNRLYWYRQTLGQGPEFLTYFQNEAQLEKSRLLSDRFSAERPKGSFSTLEIQRTEQGDSAMYLCASSFSGSSTDTQYFGPGTRLTVL.

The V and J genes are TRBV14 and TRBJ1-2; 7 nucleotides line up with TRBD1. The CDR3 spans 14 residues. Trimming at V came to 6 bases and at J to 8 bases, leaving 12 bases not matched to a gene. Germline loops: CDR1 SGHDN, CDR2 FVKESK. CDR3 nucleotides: TGTGCCAGCAGTCTTCGGGTAGGGGGCGGAGGCTACACCTTC. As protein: CASSLRVGGGGYTF.

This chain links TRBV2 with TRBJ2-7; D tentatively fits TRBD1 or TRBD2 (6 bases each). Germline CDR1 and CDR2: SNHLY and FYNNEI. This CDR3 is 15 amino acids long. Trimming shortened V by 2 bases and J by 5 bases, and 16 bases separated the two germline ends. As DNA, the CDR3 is TGTGCCAGCAGTGAACTTGGAGGGGGGTTTGACGAGCAGTACTTC. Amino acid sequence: CASSELGGGFDEQYF.

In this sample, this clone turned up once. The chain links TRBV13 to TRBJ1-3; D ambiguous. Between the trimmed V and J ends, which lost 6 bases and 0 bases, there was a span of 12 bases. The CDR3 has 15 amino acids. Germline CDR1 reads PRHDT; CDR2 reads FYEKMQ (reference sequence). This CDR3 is CASRSGPHSGNTIYF. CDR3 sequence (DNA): TGTGCCAGCAGAAGCGGCCCTCACTCTGGAAACACCATATATTTT.

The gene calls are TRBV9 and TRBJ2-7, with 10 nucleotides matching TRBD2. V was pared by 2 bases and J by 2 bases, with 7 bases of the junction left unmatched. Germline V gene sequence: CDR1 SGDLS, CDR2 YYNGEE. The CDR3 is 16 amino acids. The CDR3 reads CASSVGRTSGTYEQYF. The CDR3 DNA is TGTGCCAGCAGCGTGGGGCGGACTAGCGGCACCTACGAGCAGTACTTC.

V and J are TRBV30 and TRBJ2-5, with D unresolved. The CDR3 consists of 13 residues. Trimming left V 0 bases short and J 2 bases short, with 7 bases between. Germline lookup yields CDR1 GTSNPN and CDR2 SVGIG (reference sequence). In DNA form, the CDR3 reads TGTGCCTGGAGTGTCCAGCTTCAAGAGACCCAGTACTTC. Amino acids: CAWSVQLQETQYF.

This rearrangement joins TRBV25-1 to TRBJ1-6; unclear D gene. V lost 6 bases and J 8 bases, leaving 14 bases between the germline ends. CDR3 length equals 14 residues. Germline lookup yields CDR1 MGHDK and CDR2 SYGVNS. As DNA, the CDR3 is TGTGCCAGCAGAGAGACGGGGAGCGATTCACCCCTCCACTTT. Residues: CASRETGSDSPLHF.

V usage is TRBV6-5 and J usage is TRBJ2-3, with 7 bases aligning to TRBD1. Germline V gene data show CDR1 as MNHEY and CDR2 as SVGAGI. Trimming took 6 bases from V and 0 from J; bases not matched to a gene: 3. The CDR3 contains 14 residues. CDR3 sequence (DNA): TGTGCCAGCAGGAGGGGGCTTAGCACAGATACGCAGTATTTT. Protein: CASRRGLSTDTQYF.

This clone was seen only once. CDR3 loop: CASSYGGTTNTGELFF. The CDR3 DNA reads TGTGCCAGCAGTTACGGTGGGACAACGAACACCGGGGAGCTGTTTTTT. The chain links TRBV6-5 to TRBJ2-2, with TRBD1 as a possible D gene (6 bases). CDR1 and CDR2 (germline): MNHEY, SVGAGI. Trimming removed 2 bases at V and 0 bases at J, with 10 bases between. The CDR3 has 16 amino acids.

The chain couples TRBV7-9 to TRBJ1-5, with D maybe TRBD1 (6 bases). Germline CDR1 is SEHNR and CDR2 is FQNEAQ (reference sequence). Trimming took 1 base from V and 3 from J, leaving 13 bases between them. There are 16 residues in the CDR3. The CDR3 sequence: CASSLVTGQFNQPQHF. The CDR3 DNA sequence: TGTGCCAGCAGCTTAGTCACAGGACAGTTCAATCAGCCCCAGCATTTT.

In DNA form, the CDR3 reads TGTGCCAGCAGTGACTCCGCAGGGGACAATCAGCCCCAGCATTTT. It yields the protein CASSDSAGDNQPQHF. J is TRBJ1-5 and V is TRBV6-4; perhaps TRBD1 as D (6 bases). The V end lost 0 bases, the J end lost 3 bases, and 9 bases lay between the germline ends. In germline, CDR1 is MRHNA, CDR2 SNTAGT. This CDR3 is built from 15 residues.

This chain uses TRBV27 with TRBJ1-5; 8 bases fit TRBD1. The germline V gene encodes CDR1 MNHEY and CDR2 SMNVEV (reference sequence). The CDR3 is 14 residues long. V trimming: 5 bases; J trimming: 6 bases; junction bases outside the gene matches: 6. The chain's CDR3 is CASSGGTGGQPQHF. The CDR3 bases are TGTGCCAGCAGTGGGGGGACAGGAGGTCAGCCCCAGCATTTT.